These 28 T cell receptor beta chains were sequenced from one sample in a study of blood T cell repertoires in COVID-19. The protocol was immunoSEQ multiplex PCR, while the TCRdb copy is restricted to in-frame clones and leaves out a portion. This sample has hundreds of thousands of clones; 70% to 90% occur once, and the top ten carry 3.5% to 4.5%. The specimen sequenced was PBMCs or T cells enriched from blood (not recorded which). These receptors all come from a man between 25 and 39 years old who had recovered from COVID-19.

V is TRBV19 and J is TRBJ2-3; 7 bases fit TRBD1. This CDR3 region has 16 residues. CDR1 is LNHDA and CDR2 is SQIVND in the germline V gene (reference sequence). V was clipped by 7 bases and J by 0 bases; unmatched bases: 10. The CDR3 spells CASTMGQRPSTDTQYF. In DNA form, the CDR3 reads TGTGCCAGTACCATGGGACAGCGTCCTAGCACAGATACGCAGTATTTT.

The chain uses TRBV3-1 (or the pseudogene TRBV3-2) and TRBJ2-5; perhaps TRBD2 as D (5 bases). This CDR3 is built from 16 residues. Germline loops: CDR1 LGHDT, CDR2 YNNKEL (reference sequence). V was clipped by 1 base and J by 0 bases, with 12 bases between them. CDR3 in DNA: TGTGCCAGCAGCCAAGGGCTAGCCAGGTACCAAGAGACCCAGTACTTC. It translates to CASSQGLARYQETQYF.

The chain carries TRBV27 and TRBJ2-3; weak D call: TRBD2 (5 bases). This CDR3 region has 13 residues. V was clipped by 4 bases and J by 10 bases, with 15 bases between them. Germline V gives CDR1 MNHEY, CDR2 SMNVEV (reference sequence). The CDR3 sequence is CASSSERESAQYF. The CDR3 coding sequence is TGTGCCAGCAGTTCCGAAAGGGAGTCTGCGCAGTATTTT.

Details on this clone: Distinct nucleotide sequences in the sample also encode this CDR3. V is TRBV7-9 and J is TRBJ2-1; 10 bases map to TRBD2. The CDR3 length is 16 residues. Germline-derived CDR1 and CDR2 are SEHNR and FQNEAQ (reference sequence). After removal of 5 bases from V and 0 bases from J, the junction contained 4 bases not matched to a gene. The CDR3 sequence is CASSLGLAVSYNEQFF. Written as DNA, the CDR3 is TGTGCCAGCAGCCTAGGACTAGCGGTCTCCTACAATGAGCAGTTCTTC.

This chain connects TRBV11-2 to TRBJ2-3; 7 positions agree with TRBD2. The germline V gene encodes CDR1 SGHAT and CDR2 FQNNGV. V lost 3 bases to trimming and J lost 4 bases; unmatched junction nucleotides: 7. CDR3 size: 15 residues. The CDR3, as DNA: TGTGCCAGCAGCTTTTTGGGGGGGATCGCAGATACGCAGTATTTT. Residues: CASSFLGGIADTQYF.

The chain employs TRBV3-1 (or the pseudogene TRBV3-2) and TRBJ1-5; D is unclear. The CDR3 contains 15 residues. Germline CDR1 LGHDT, CDR2 YNNKEL (reference sequence). Trimming removed 0 bases at V and 0 bases at J, with 6 bases between. CDR3 sequence reads: CASSQDGHSNQPQHF. In DNA form, the CDR3 reads TGTGCCAGCAGCCAAGATGGCCATAGCAATCAGCCCCAGCATTTT.

The gene calls are TRBV10-2 and TRBJ2-3, with a possible D match to TRBD2 (6 bases). V was trimmed by 9 bases and J by 2 bases, leaving 18 bases between them. Germline V gives CDR1 WSHSY, CDR2 SAAADI. CDR3 length: 15 residues. The CDR3 loop reads CASRDFPSFTDTQYF. CDR3 DNA sequence: TGCGCCAGTCGGGACTTCCCAAGCTTCACAGATACGCAGTATTTT.

The rearrangement joins TRBV25-1 to TRBJ2-3, with a weak D call TRBD2 (5 bases). Germline CDR1 reads MGHDK; CDR2 reads SYGVNS. The CDR3 totals 14 residues. V was cut by 2 bases and J by 2 bases, with 8 bases left in between. The CDR3 DNA reads TGTGCCAGCAGTGAAACGGAGGCCACAGATACGCAGTATTTT. Protein sequence: CASSETEATDTQYF.

This clone was seen more than once but under ten times. The chain employs TRBV19 and TRBJ1-1; tentative D call: TRBD1 (5 bases). The CDR3 runs to 12 residues. Per the germline V gene, CDR1 is LNHDA and CDR2 is SQIVND (reference sequence). The ends were cut back, 10 bases at V and 5 bases at J, with 14 bases in the middle. CDR3 sequence: CATWDFYTEAFF. In nucleotides, the CDR3 is TGTGCCACCTGGGACTTTTATACTGAAGCTTTCTTT.

In this sample, this clone turned up once. This chain joins TRBV19 and TRBJ1-1, with 8 bases fitting TRBD1. The CDR3 loop spans 13 amino acids. The V and J ends lost 7 bases and 6 bases, in that order; junction bases with no gene match: 7. The germline CDR1 and CDR2 sequences are LNHDA and SQIVND (reference sequence). The CDR3: CASTDRVFSEAFF. The CDR3 DNA follows: TGTGCCAGTACGGACAGGGTGTTCTCTGAAGCTTTCTTT. The variable domain in full, completed from reference TRBV19 and TRBJ1-1, reads DGGITQSPKYLFRKEGQNVTLSCEQNLNHDAMYWYRQDPGQGLRLIYYSQIVNDFQKGDIAEGYSVSREKKESFPLTVTSAQKNPTAFYLCASTDRVFSEAFFGQGTRLTVV.

This chain uses TRBV6-5 with TRBJ1-2; 9 positions agree with TRBD1. There are 14 residues in the CDR3. J was trimmed by 4 bases and V by 6 bases; bases with no gene match: 6. Germline V lookup: CDR1 MNHEY, CDR2 SVGAGI. The CDR3 sequence is CASRKGQGSYGYTF. Written as DNA, the CDR3 is TGTGCCAGCAGGAAGGGACAGGGCAGCTATGGCTACACCTTC.

The chain has TRBV5-1 and TRBJ1-1, with a weak D call TRBD1 (5 bases). The V gene's germline CDR1 is SGHRS and CDR2 YFSETQ. Trimming removed 0 bases from V and 1 base from J, with 19 bases in between. The CDR3 totals 18 residues. In DNA form, the CDR3 reads TGCGCCAGCAGCTTGGGAATTTTTAATGTACAGGCGAACACTGAAGCTTTCTTT. Amino acids: CASSLGIFNVQANTEAFF.

This sequence joins TRBV19 and TRBJ2-1, with 9 nucleotides matching TRBD1. The ends lost 6 bases at V and 10 bases at J; junction bases unmatched: 13. This CDR3 spans 15 amino acids. CDR1 LNHDA and CDR2 SQIVND come from the germline V gene (reference sequence). CDR3 in amino acids: CASSPRTGARLEQFF. The CDR3 nucleotides read TGTGCCAGTAGCCCCCGGACAGGGGCCCGGTTGGAGCAGTTCTTC.

J is TRBJ2-1 and V is TRBV20-1; D remains unclear. This CDR3 has 14 residues. Germline CDR1 is DFQATT and CDR2 is SNEGSKA (reference sequence). V was clipped by 3 bases and J by 0 bases, with 9 bases between them. CDR3 nucleotide sequence: TGCAGTGCTAGTGGAACAGCCTCCTACAATGAGCAGTTCTTC. Translating it yields CSASGTASYNEQFF.

The J gene is TRBJ1-5, the V gene TRBV30, with D maybe TRBD1 (6 bases). The CDR3 length is 14 residues. CDR1 is GTSNPN and CDR2 is SVGIG in the germline V gene (reference sequence). V lost 3 bases and J lost 1, with 10 bases in between. CDR3 in DNA: TGTGCCTGGAGGGAACAGGGAAGCAATCAGCCCCAGCATTTT. Protein: CAWREQGSNQPQHF.

The rearrangement uses TRBV2 and TRBJ2-1, with D possibly TRBD2 on 5 matching bases. Germline CDR1 is SNHLY and CDR2 is FYNNEI. Trimming shortened V by 4 bases and J by 7 bases, and 17 bases separated the two germline ends. This CDR3 comprises 15 residues. The DNA of the CDR3 is TGTGCCAGCAGTGGATTGGGAGCCCCGGGTAATGAGCAGTTCTTC. Protein sequence: CASSGLGAPGNEQFF.

This chain connects TRBV19 to TRBJ1-3, with D unclear. V dropped 5 bases and J dropped 0 bases, with 8 bases sitting between them. This CDR3 spans 14 amino acids. From germline, CDR1 is LNHDA and CDR2 SQIVND (reference sequence). The CDR3 region is CASSARGSGNTIYF. CDR3 DNA: TGTGCCAGTAGTGCACGGGGCTCTGGAAACACCATATATTTT. Variable domain in full (rest from reference TRBV19 and TRBJ1-3): DGGITQSPKYLFRKEGQNVTLSCEQNLNHDAMYWYRQDPGQGLRLIYYSQIVNDFQKGDIAEGYSVSREKKESFPLTVTSAQKNPTAFYLCASSARGSGNTIYFGEGSWLTVV.

Comments on this clone: Relative to the germline gene, one junction end is altered; a read error may explain this. The V gene is TRBV6-4, the J gene TRBJ2-1; D call uncertain. Germline loops: CDR1 MRHNA, CDR2 SNTAGT. This CDR3 contains 12 residues. Written as DNA, the CDR3 is TGTGCCAGCAGGAACTCCAACAATGAGCAGTTCTTC. Amino acid sequence: CASRNSNNEQFF.

This rearrangement joins TRBV24-1 to TRBJ2-5; tentative D call: TRBD2 (6 bases). This CDR3 contains 13 residues. V lost 9 bases and J 2 bases, leaving 12 bases between the germline ends. The germline CDR1 and CDR2 sequences are KGHDR and SFDVKD. CDR3 nucleotides: TGTGCCACCGGCCTAGCGTCTCAAGAGACCCAGTACTTC. The encoded protein is CATGLASQETQYF.

The J gene is TRBJ1-2, the V gene TRBV2, with unresolved D. This CDR3 has 12 amino acids. Trimming cost V 6 bases and J 0 bases, with 5 bases left between them. CDR1 and CDR2 (germline): SNHLY, FYNNEI. The CDR3 spells CASSSSNYGYTF. The CDR3 DNA reads as TGTGCCAGCAGCTCTTCTAACTATGGCTACACCTTC. The full variable domain, its missing parts supplied by reference TRBV2 and TRBJ1-2, is EPEVTQTPSHQVTQMGQEVILRCVPISNHLYFYWYRQILGQKVEFLVSFYNNEISEKSEIFDDQFSVERPDGSNFTLKIRSTKLEDSAMYFCASSSSNYGYTFGSGTRLTVV.

The V and J genes are TRBV3-1 (or the pseudogene TRBV3-2) and TRBJ2-5; D is unclear. This CDR3 region has 11 residues. V was cut by 4 bases and J by 4 bases, with 4 bases left in between. CDR1 and CDR2 from the germline V gene are LGHDT and YNNKEL (reference sequence). In DNA form, the CDR3 reads TGTGCCAGCAGCCGTCTAGAGACCCAGTACTTC. Translated, it gives CASSRLETQYF.

The count of this clone is one. This CDR3 is also generated by other DNA sequences in the sample. The chain uses TRBV4-1 and TRBJ1-1; TRBD1 might be the D (5 bases). Trimming took 4 bases from V and 1 from J, leaving 7 bases between them. CDR1 MGHRA and CDR2 YSYEKL come from the germline V gene. This CDR3 contains 13 residues. The CDR3 spells CASSRTGNTEAFF. The CDR3 DNA reads TGCGCCAGCAGCCGAACAGGGAACACTGAAGCTTTCTTT.

This chain joins TRBV12-3 or TRBV12-4 and TRBJ1-1; D is uncertain. V was shortened by 7 bases and J by 0 bases, with 6 bases between the two germline ends. The CDR3 consists of 12 residues. The CDR3 spells CASMAVNTEAFF. DNA for the CDR3: TGTGCCAGCATGGCGGTGAACACTGAAGCTTTCTTT.

The V call is TRBV28, the J call TRBJ1-5; TRBD1 matches 10 bases. Per the germline V gene, CDR1 is MDHEN and CDR2 is SYDVKM. This CDR3 is 15 amino acids long. Trimming at V came to 6 bases and at J to 3 bases, leaving 5 bases not matched to a gene. The chain's CDR3 is CASRRGTGANQPQHF. CDR3 DNA sequence: TGTGCCAGCAGGCGGGGGACAGGGGCCAATCAGCCCCAGCATTTT.

This chain connects TRBV27 to TRBJ1-1; 9 bases match TRBD1. The V gene's germline CDR1 is MNHEY and CDR2 SMNVEV (reference sequence). The CDR3 covers 17 residues. V was pared by 6 bases and J by 0 bases, with 11 bases of the junction left unmatched. This CDR3 reads CASRPTGGGTMNTEAFF. CDR3 in DNA: TGTGCCAGCAGACCGACAGGGGGAGGAACTATGAACACTGAAGCTTTCTTT.

This chain links TRBV2 with TRBJ2-1; possibly TRBD2 for D (5 bases). With 7 bases removed from V and 6 bases from J, the gap between germline ends came to 16 bases. The germline V gene has CDR1 SNHLY and CDR2 FYNNEI. The CDR3 consists of 14 residues. The CDR3 reads CASMDHSGSNEQFF. In DNA, the CDR3 is TGTGCCAGCATGGATCATTCGGGGTCCAATGAGCAGTTCTTC.

The rearrangement joins TRBV5-4 to TRBJ1-2, with TRBD1 identical over 8 bases. This CDR3 has 14 residues. Germline V gene data show CDR1 as SGHNT and CDR2 as YYREEE (reference sequence). V was clipped by 2 bases and J by 4 bases; unmatched bases: 4. CDR3 sequence (DNA): TGTGCCAGCAGCTTTTTCGGGACAGGCTATGGCTACACCTTC. This translates into CASSFFGTGYGYTF.

V gene TRBV10-1 combines with J gene TRBJ2-5; 11 positions match TRBD1. Losses at the gene ends were 5 bases for V and 5 bases for J; bases not matched to a gene: 7. CDR1 is WNHNN, CDR2 SYGVQD, per germline (reference sequence). The CDR3 is 15 amino acids. CDR3 in amino acids: CASSPGQGAAETQYF. The CDR3, as DNA: TGCGCCAGCAGTCCTGGACAGGGGGCTGCTGAGACCCAGTACTTC.